The 27 T cell receptor beta chains below come from one sample, sequenced in a study of early T cells in non-severe SARS-CoV-2 infection. A single record per CDR3 protein comes from TCRdb applying MiXCR to the 5' RACE reads. The sample carries about 50,000 distinct CDR3 sequences, 5% to 6% recorded once. The material was whole blood, obtained at baseline. These receptors came from an adult who was a healthcare worker with PCR-confirmed SARS-CoV-2 infection or an uninfected control (not recorded which).

V is TRBV12-3 or TRBV12-4 and J is TRBJ2-7, with D perhaps matching TRBD2 (5 bases). V lost 10 bases and J 1 base, leaving 11 bases between the germline ends. This CDR3 region has 12 residues. The CDR3, as DNA: TGTGCCACCGCGGGCTTATCCTACGAGCAGTACTTC. Protein product: CATAGLSYEQYF.

The chain combines TRBV7-2 with TRBJ1-5, with a tentative D call TRBD1 (5 bases). The ends were cut back, 5 bases at V and 3 bases at J, with 14 bases in the middle. Per the germline V gene, CDR1 is SGHTA and CDR2 is FQGNSA. The CDR3 has 15 residues. The CDR3 is CASSPVPGYNQPQHF. The CDR3 DNA reads TGTGCCAGCAGCCCCGTACCAGGGTACAATCAGCCCCAGCATTTT.

V gene TRBV3-1 combines with J gene TRBJ2-1, with 9 nucleotides matching TRBD1. V was clipped by 4 bases and J by 9 bases; unmatched bases: 4. The V gene's germline CDR1 is LGHDT and CDR2 YNNKEL (reference sequence). The CDR3 consists of 13 residues. The CDR3, as DNA: TGTGCCAGCAGCCGACAGGGGGAGGGTGAGCAGTTCTTC. Amino acids: CASSRQGEGEQFF.

The chain carries TRBV5-5 and TRBJ2-1; D is possibly TRBD2 (6 bases). Trimming removed 2 bases at V and 4 bases at J, with 19 bases between. CDR3 length equals 17 residues. The V gene's germline CDR1 is SGHKS and CDR2 YYEKEE (reference sequence). The CDR3 DNA reads as TGTGCCAGCAGCTTAGTGGAGCGGAGGGACTTATACAATGAGCAGTTCTTC. It yields the protein CASSLVERRDLYNEQFF. The full variable domain, completed using reference TRBV5-5 and TRBJ2-1, is DAGVTQSPTHLIKTRGQQVTLRCSPISGHKSVSWYQQVLGQGPQFIFQYYEKEERGRGNFPDRFSARQFPNYSSELNVNALLLGDSALYLCASSLVERRDLYNEQFFGPGTRLTVL.

Only a few counts were recorded for this clonotype. The gene calls are TRBV9 and TRBJ2-3, with 14 bases identical to TRBD2. From germline, CDR1 is SGDLS and CDR2 YYNGEE. J gave up 5 bases and V 0 bases, and 8 bases lay outside the gene matches. The CDR3 consists of 18 residues. The CDR3 loop is CASSVGPGLAGEGDTQYF. The CDR3 region has the DNA TGTGCCAGCAGCGTAGGACCGGGACTAGCGGGAGAGGGAGATACGCAGTATTTT.

A few counts support this clonotype. The chain employs TRBV10-3 and TRBJ2-7; possible D gene TRBD1, 6 bases. CDR3 length equals 14 residues. Germline V gene data show CDR1 as ENHRY and CDR2 as SYGVKD. Trimming left V 7 bases short and J 3 bases short, with 16 bases between. The CDR3 spells CAITPDRYSYEQYF. The CDR3 DNA is TGTGCCATCACCCCGGACAGATATAGCTACGAGCAGTACTTC.

The chain combines TRBV21-1 with TRBJ2-7. TRBV21-1 is given as a pseudogene. The CDR3 runs 10 residues. Written as DNA, the CDR3 is TGTGCCAGCATTCCCTACGAGCAGTACTTC. As protein: CASIPYEQYF.

This clonotype was seen only a few times. The chain joins TRBV5-1 to TRBJ1-4, with unresolved D. Germline CDR1 is SGHRS and CDR2 is YFSETQ. The CDR3 runs 15 residues. With 1 base removed from V and 0 bases from J, the gap between germline ends came to 7 bases. CDR3 in DNA: TGCGCCAGCAGCTTGATGGGAGCAACTAATGAAAAACTGTTTTTT. Translation: CASSLMGATNEKLFF.

This clonotype occurred a few times. The chain has TRBV30 and TRBJ2-7, with D possibly matching TRBD1 (6 bases). The CDR3 covers 16 residues. Germline V gene lookup returns CDR1 GTSNPN and CDR2 SVGIG (reference sequence). The V gene lost 5 bases and the J gene lost 4 bases, with 24 bases spanning the gap. This CDR3 is CAWEAATGRLTYEQYF. The CDR3 bases are TGTGCCTGGGAGGCCGCAACAGGGCGATTAACGTACGAGCAGTACTTC.

This clonotype was observed many times. V and J are TRBV29-1 and TRBJ1-1; 7 bases are shared with TRBD1. The CDR3 runs 13 residues. Losses at the gene ends were 3 bases for V and 1 base for J; bases not matched to a gene: 2. CDR1 is SQVTM and CDR2 is ANQGSEA in the germline V gene. CDR3: CSVDRGENTEAFF. The CDR3 DNA follows: TGCAGCGTTGACAGGGGGGAGAACACTGAAGCTTTCTTT.

The chain joins TRBV18 to TRBJ1-1; tentatively, D is TRBD1 (6 bases). The CDR3 contains 14 residues. Trimming shortened V by 6 bases and J by 3 bases, and 14 bases separated the two germline ends. CDR1 is KGHSH, CDR2 LQKENI, per germline. The CDR3 reads CASSRNPGDTEAFF. DNA of the CDR3: TGTGCCAGCTCCCGCAACCCAGGGGACACTGAAGCTTTCTTT.

This clonotype was recorded at least ten times. J is TRBJ2-7 and V is TRBV7-9, with D tentatively TRBD2 (5 bases). From germline, CDR1 is SEHNR and CDR2 FQNEAQ (reference sequence). CDR3 length: 17 residues. Trimming pared 0 bases from V and 0 bases from J, leaving 15 bases between. The CDR3 loop reads CASSLADFSTSSYEQYF. The CDR3 DNA follows: TGTGCCAGCAGCTTAGCGGACTTCTCCACTTCCTCCTACGAGCAGTACTTC.

V and J are TRBV5-1 and TRBJ2-7; D not certain. V was shortened by 4 bases and J by 6 bases, with 17 bases between the two germline ends. The CDR3 sequence is 14 residues long. Germline lookup yields CDR1 SGHRS and CDR2 YFSETQ. The CDR3 DNA reads as TGCGCCAGCAGCCCAGATGGATCAGGACCCGAGCAGTACTTC. Translating it yields CASSPDGSGPEQYF.

The genes are TRBV12-3 or TRBV12-4 and TRBJ1-5; no clear D gene. V gave up 5 bases and J gave up 3 bases, with 8 bases separating them. The CDR3 is made up of 13 amino acids. CDR3 sequence (DNA): TGTGCCAGCAGTAGATCCGCCAATCAGCCCCAGCATTTT. Protein product: CASSRSANQPQHF.

This clonotype was detected ten times or more. V is TRBV6-4 and J is TRBJ2-1, with 8 nucleotides matching TRBD2. The length of the CDR3 is 16 residues. Germline assignment: CDR1 MRHNA and CDR2 SNTAGT. V lost 0 bases and J lost 5; bases outside the gene matches: 6. The CDR3 region is CASSDSRTSGHNEQFF. Written as DNA, the CDR3 is TGTGCCAGCAGTGACTCGAGAACTAGCGGCCACAATGAGCAGTTCTTC.

This clonotype was observed at least ten times. The chain joins TRBV11-2 to TRBJ1-1, with D uncertain. The germline gives CDR1 SGHAT, CDR2 FQNNGV. Trimming stripped 5 bases from V and 8 bases from J, with 9 bases between. This CDR3 is 11 amino acids long. The DNA for the CDR3 is TGTGCCAGCAGCGTAGGGCTGGAAGCTTTCTTT. Its protein product is CASSVGLEAFF.

This clonotype was counted ten times or more. V and J are TRBV30 and TRBJ2-5, with D maybe TRBD1 (6 bases). CDR1 GTSNPN and CDR2 SVGIG come from the germline V gene (reference sequence). CDR3 size: 13 residues. V lost 0 bases to trimming and J lost 4 bases, with 9 bases between them. The CDR3 DNA reads as TGTGCCTGGAGTGTATCCAGGGGAGAGACCCAGTACTTC. Translation gives CAWSVSRGETQYF.

This clonotype was counted at least ten times. The CDR3 reads CASSYDNTGTEAFF. CDR3 nucleotide sequence: TGTGCCAGCAGTTACGACAATACGGGCACTGAAGCTTTCTTT. The chain uses TRBV6-6 and TRBJ1-1; D call uncertain. V was trimmed by 2 bases and J by 4 bases, leaving 11 bases between them. Germline V gene sequence: CDR1 MNHNY, CDR2 SVGAGI (reference sequence). There are 14 residues in the CDR3.

This sequence joins TRBV5-4 and TRBJ2-3, with 11 positions matching TRBD2. This CDR3 has 15 residues. Germline trimming cut 4 bases from V and 2 bases from J; bases unmatched to any gene: 3. The germline V gene encodes CDR1 SGHNT and CDR2 YYREEE (reference sequence). CDR3 DNA sequence: TGTGCCAGCAGCCAACTAGCGGGGGACACAGATACGCAGTATTTT. Translated: CASSQLAGDTDTQYF.

This clonotype was seen ten or more times. As DNA, the CDR3 is TGTGCCAGCAGCGTAGATGGCGGCACGCCCTACGAGCAGTACTTC. Protein product: CASSVDGGTPYEQYF. J is TRBJ2-7 and V is TRBV9; no clear D. CDR1 and CDR2 from the germline V gene are SGDLS and YYNGEE. V lost 0 bases to trimming and J lost 2 bases, with 12 bases between them. The CDR3 is 15 amino acids. Full variable domain (remainder filled in from reference TRBV9 and TRBJ2-7): DSGVTQTPKHLITATGQRVTLRCSPRSGDLSVYWYQQSLDQGLQFLIQYYNGEERAKGNILERFSAQQFPDLHSELNLSSLELGDSALYFCASSVDGGTPYEQYFGPGTRLTVT.

This clonotype was seen at least ten times. The CDR3, as DNA: TGTGCCAGCAGAAAGCAACAGGGGCCTGGCACAGATACGCAGTATTTT. This sequence encodes CASRKQQGPGTDTQYF. V and J are TRBV27 and TRBJ2-3, with 7 bases that match TRBD1. V lost 6 bases to trimming and J lost 1 base; unmatched junction nucleotides: 10. The CDR3 has 16 amino acids. Germline V lookup: CDR1 MNHEY, CDR2 SMNVEV (reference sequence).

This clonotype was counted at least ten times. V gene TRBV5-4 combines with J gene TRBJ2-1, with D possibly being TRBD2 (7 bases). Trimming took 4 bases from V and 2 from J, leaving 16 bases between them. Germline V CDR1 and CDR2: SGHNT, YYREEE (reference sequence). CDR3 length: 16 residues. CDR3 protein: CASSLEGGATYNEQFF. Here the CDR3 DNA reads TGTGCCAGCAGCCTTGAGGGGGGGGCGACCTACAATGAGCAGTTCTTC.

In its sample, this clonotype was seen many times. V is TRBV11-2 and J is TRBJ2-7; 7 nucleotides align to TRBD2. Germline CDR1 and CDR2: SGHAT and FQNNGV. CDR3 length equals 16 residues. Losses at the gene ends were 3 bases for V and 4 bases for J; bases not matched to a gene: 12. The CDR3 loop reads CASSLARLADTYEQYF. CDR3 in DNA: TGTGCCAGCAGCTTGGCTAGACTAGCAGATACGTACGAGCAGTACTTC.

In its sample, this clonotype was seen a few times. This rearrangement joins TRBV24-1 to TRBJ2-1; D remains ambiguous. CDR1 KGHDR and CDR2 SFDVKD come from the germline V gene. The CDR3 has 11 residues. Trimming removed 6 bases from V and 7 bases from J, with 6 bases in between. In nucleotides, the CDR3 is TGTGCCACCAGTACCCAGAATGAGCAGTTCTTC. Protein product: CATSTQNEQFF.

This clonotype has a count of ten or more. The chain employs TRBV7-8 and TRBJ2-5; 7 bases match TRBD1. Germline loops: CDR1 SGHVS, CDR2 FQNEAQ. V dropped 5 bases and J dropped 2; count of bases not matched to a gene: 2. The CDR3 is 13 amino acids. The CDR3 sequence is CASSPGQQETQYF. CDR3 nucleotide sequence: TGTGCCAGCAGCCCGGGACAGCAAGAGACCCAGTACTTC.

This clonotype came up many times. The V gene is TRBV28, the J gene TRBJ2-7; 10 bases are shared with TRBD2. The V gene end was trimmed by 3 bases and the J gene end by 6 bases; junction bases not matched to a gene: 14. This CDR3 spans 17 amino acids. Germline CDR1 MDHEN, CDR2 SYDVKM. In DNA form, the CDR3 reads TGTGCCAGCAGTTTCGGGGGGGGGCTAGCGGGAGACGCCGAGCAGTACTTC. Translation gives CASSFGGGLAGDAEQYF. The entire variable domain, with the rest obtained from reference TRBV28 and TRBJ2-7, is as follows: DVKVTQSSRYLVKRTGEKVFLECVQDMDHENMFWYRQDPGLGLRLIYFSYDVKMKEKGDIPEGYSVSREKKERFSLILESASTNQTSMYLCASSFGGGLAGDAEQYFGPGTRLTVT.

The chain couples TRBV20-1 to TRBJ2-7, with 7 bases identical to TRBD2. J gave up 4 bases and V 3 bases, and 3 bases lay outside the gene matches. The CDR3 is 12 residues long. Germline CDR1 and CDR2: DFQATT and SNEGSKA (reference sequence). The CDR3 region has the DNA TGCAGTGCTAGTTATAGCGGGTACGAGCAGTACTTC. Translated: CSASYSGYEQYF.